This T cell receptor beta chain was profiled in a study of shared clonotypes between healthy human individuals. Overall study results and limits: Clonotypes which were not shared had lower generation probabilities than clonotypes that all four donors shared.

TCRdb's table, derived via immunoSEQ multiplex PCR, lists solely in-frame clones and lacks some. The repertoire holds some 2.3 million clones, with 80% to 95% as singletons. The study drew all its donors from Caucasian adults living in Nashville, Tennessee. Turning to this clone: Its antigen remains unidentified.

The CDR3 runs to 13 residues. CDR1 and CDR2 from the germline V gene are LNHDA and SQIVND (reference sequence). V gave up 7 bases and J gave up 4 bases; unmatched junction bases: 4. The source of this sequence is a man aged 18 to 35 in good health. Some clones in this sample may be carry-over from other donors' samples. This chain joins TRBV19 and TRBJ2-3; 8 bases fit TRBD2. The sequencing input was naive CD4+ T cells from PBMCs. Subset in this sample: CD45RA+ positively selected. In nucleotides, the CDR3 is TGTGCCAGTAATCTCGGGAGGGCAGATACGCAGTATTTT. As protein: CASNLGRADTQYF.